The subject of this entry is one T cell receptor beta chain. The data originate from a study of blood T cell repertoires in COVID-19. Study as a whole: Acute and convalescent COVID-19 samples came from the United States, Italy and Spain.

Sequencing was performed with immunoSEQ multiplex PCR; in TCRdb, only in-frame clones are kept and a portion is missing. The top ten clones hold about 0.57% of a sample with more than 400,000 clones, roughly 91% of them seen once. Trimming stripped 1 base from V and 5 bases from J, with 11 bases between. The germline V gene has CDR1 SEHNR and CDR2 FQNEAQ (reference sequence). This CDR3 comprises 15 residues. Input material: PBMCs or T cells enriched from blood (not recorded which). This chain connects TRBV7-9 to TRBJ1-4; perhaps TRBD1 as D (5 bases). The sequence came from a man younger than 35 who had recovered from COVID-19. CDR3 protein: CASSLGRTPNEKLFF. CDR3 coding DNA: TGTGCCAGCAGCTTAGGTCGGACACCGAATGAAAAACTGTTTTTT.